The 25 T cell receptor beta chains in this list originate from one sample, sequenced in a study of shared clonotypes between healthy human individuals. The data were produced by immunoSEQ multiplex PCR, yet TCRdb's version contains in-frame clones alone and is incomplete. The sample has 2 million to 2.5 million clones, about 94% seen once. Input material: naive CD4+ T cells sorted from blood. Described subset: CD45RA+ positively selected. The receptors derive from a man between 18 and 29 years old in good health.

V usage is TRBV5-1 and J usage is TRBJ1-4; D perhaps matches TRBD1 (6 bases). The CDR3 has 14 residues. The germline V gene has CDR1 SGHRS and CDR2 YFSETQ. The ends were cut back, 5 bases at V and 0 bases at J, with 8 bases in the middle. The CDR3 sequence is CASRPGATNEKLFF. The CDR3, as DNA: TGCGCCAGCAGACCAGGGGCAACTAATGAAAAACTGTTTTTT. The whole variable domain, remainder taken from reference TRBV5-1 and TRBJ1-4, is KAGVTQTPRYLIKTRGQQVTLSCSPISGHRSVSWYQQTPGQGLQFLFEYFSETQRNKGNFPGRFSGRQFSNSRSEMNVSTLELGDSALYLCASRPGATNEKLFFGSGTQLSVL.

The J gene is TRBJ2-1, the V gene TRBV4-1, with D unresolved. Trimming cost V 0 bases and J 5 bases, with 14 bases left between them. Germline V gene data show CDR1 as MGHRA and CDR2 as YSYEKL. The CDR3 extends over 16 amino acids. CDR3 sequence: CASSQDKWVRNNEQFF. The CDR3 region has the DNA TGCGCCAGCAGCCAAGATAAATGGGTAAGGAACAATGAGCAGTTCTTC.

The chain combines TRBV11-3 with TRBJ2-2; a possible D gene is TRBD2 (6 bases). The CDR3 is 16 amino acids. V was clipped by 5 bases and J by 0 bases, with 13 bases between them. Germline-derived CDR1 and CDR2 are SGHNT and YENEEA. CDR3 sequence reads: CASSGGGTANTGELFF. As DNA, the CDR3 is TGTGCCAGCAGCGGAGGAGGGACTGCGAACACCGGGGAGCTGTTTTTT.

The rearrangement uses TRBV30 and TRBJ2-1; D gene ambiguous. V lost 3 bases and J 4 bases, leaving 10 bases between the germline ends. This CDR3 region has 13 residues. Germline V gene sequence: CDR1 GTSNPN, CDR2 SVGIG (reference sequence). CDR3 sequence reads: CAWSDSSYNEQFF. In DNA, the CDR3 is TGTGCCTGGAGCGACTCCAGTTACAATGAGCAGTTCTTC.

This CDR3 reads CASSYSGDHQPQHF. Here the CDR3 DNA reads TGTGCCAGCAGTTACTCTGGGGACCATCAGCCCCAGCATTTT. The rearrangement links TRBV6-6 to TRBJ1-5, with D perhaps TRBD1 (5 bases). Germline V gene data show CDR1 as MNHNY and CDR2 as SVGAGI (reference sequence). The CDR3 is 14 residues long. Trimming removed 0 bases at V and 5 bases at J, with 8 bases between.

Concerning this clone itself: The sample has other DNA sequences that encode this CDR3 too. The CDR3 DNA sequence: TGCGCCAGCAGCTCGGGACAGGGGACGGGCTACACCTTC. Protein: CASSSGQGTGYTF. The rearrangement uses TRBV5-1 and TRBJ1-2; 10 nucleotides line up with TRBD1. Losses at the gene ends were 3 bases for V and 8 bases for J; bases not matched to a gene: 4. Looked up from germline, CDR1 is SGHRS and CDR2 is YFSETQ. The CDR3 length is 13 residues.

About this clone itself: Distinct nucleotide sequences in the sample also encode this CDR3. The DNA for the CDR3 is TGCGCCAGCAGCTTGGGAGGGACAGCCAACTACGAGCAGTACTTC. This sequence encodes CASSLGGTANYEQYF. V and J are TRBV5-1 and TRBJ2-7, with 7 bases lining up with TRBD1. V gave up 0 bases and J gave up 3 bases; unmatched junction bases: 6. The CDR3 is 15 amino acids. The V gene's germline CDR1 is SGHRS and CDR2 YFSETQ.

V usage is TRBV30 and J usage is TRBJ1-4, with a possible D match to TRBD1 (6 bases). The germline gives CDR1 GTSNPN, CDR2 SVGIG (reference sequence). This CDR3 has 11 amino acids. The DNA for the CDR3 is TGTGCGGTGGGGGCGGGCGAAAAACTGTTTTTT. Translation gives CAVGAGEKLFF.

The CDR3 bases are TGTGCCAGCAGCCAACTCAGTGGGGATGGCTACACCTTC. Translating gives CASSQLSGDGYTF. J is TRBJ1-2 and V is TRBV14; D uncertain. The CDR3 runs 13 residues. Per germline, CDR1 SGHDN and CDR2 FVKESK. With 2 bases removed from V and 6 bases from J, the gap between germline ends came to 10 bases.

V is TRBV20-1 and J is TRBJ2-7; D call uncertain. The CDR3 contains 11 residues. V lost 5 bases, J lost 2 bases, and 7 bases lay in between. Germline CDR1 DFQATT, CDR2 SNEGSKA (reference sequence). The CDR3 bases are TGCAGTGCTCCCCAGGCCTACGAGCAGTACTTC. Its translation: CSAPQAYEQYF.

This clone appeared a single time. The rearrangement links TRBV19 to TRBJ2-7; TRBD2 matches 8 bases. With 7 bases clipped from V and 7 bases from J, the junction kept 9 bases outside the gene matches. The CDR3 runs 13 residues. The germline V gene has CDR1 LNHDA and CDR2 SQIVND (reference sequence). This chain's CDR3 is CASTREGYSEQYF. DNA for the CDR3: TGTGCCAGTACTCGGGAGGGATATTCGGAGCAGTACTTC. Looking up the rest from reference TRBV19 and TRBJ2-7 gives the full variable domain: DGGITQSPKYLFRKEGQNVTLSCEQNLNHDAMYWYRQDPGQGLRLIYYSQIVNDFQKGDIAEGYSVSREKKESFPLTVTSAQKNPTAFYLCASTREGYSEQYFGPGTRLTVT.

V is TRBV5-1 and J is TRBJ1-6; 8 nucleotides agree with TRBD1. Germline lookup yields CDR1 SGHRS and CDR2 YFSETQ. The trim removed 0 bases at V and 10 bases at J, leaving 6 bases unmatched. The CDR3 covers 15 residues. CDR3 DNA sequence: TGCGCCAGCAGCTTGGGACAGGGGAGTTGGTCACCCCTCCACTTT. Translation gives CASSLGQGSWSPLHF.

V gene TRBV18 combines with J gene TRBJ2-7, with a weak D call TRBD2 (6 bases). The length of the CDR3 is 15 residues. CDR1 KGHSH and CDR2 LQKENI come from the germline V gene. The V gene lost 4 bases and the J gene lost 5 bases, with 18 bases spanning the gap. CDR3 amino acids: CASSLVGGNLDEQYF. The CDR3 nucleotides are TGTGCCAGCTCACTTGTAGGAGGGAATCTCGACGAGCAGTACTTC.

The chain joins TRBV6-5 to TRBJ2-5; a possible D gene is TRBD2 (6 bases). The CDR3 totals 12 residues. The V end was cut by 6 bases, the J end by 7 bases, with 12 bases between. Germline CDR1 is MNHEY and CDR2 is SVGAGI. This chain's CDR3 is CASSRDLGTQYF. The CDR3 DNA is TGTGCCAGCAGCCGGGACTTAGGGACCCAGTACTTC.

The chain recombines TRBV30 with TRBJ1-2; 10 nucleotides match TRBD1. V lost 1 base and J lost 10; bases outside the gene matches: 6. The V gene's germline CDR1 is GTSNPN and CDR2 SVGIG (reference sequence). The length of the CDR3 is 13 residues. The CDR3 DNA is TGTGCCTGGAGTGCGGACAGGGGGGACGACTACACCTTC. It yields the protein CAWSADRGDDYTF.

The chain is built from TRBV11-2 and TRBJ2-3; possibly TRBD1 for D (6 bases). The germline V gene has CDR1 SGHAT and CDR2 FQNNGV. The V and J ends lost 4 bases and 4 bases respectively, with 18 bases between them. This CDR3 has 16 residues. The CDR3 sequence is CASSSVTGKGSDTQYF. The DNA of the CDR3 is TGTGCCAGCAGCTCGGTGACAGGCAAAGGGTCAGATACGCAGTATTTT.

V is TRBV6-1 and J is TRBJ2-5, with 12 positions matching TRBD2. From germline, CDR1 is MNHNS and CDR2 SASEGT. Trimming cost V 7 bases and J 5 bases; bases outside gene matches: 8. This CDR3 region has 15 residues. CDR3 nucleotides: TGTGCCAGCATGCTAACTAGCGGGGGGAGGGAGACCCAGTACTTC. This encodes CASMLTSGGRETQYF.

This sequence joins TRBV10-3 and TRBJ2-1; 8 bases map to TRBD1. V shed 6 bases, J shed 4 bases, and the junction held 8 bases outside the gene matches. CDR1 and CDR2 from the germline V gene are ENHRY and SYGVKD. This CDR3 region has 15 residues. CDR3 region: CAIRVSQGVYNEQFF. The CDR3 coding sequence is TGTGCCATCAGGGTATCACAGGGGGTTTACAATGAGCAGTTCTTC.

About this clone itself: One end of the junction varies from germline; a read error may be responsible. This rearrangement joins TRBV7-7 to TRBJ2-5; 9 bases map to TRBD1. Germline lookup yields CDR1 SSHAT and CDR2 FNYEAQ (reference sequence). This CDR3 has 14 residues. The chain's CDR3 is CASSLPEQGAAQYF. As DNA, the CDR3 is TGTGCTAGCAGCTTACCCGAACAGGGGGCGGCCCAGTACTTC.

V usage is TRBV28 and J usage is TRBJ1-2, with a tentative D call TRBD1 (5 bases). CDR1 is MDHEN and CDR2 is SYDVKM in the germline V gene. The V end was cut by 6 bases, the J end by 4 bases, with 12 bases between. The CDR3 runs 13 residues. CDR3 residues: CASSADSRYGYTF. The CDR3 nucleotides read TGTGCCAGCAGCGCCGACAGCCGCTATGGCTACACCTTC.

The CDR3 DNA reads TGTGCCAGCAGCCTGGAAGACGACAGGGGGCTAAGGCAGTACTTC. Translating gives CASSLEDDRGLRQYF. The V call is TRBV5-4, the J call TRBJ2-7; 10 bases are shared with TRBD1. The CDR3 totals 15 residues. CDR1 is SGHNT and CDR2 is YYREEE in the germline V gene (reference sequence). With 4 bases clipped from V and 9 bases from J, the junction kept 13 bases outside the gene matches.

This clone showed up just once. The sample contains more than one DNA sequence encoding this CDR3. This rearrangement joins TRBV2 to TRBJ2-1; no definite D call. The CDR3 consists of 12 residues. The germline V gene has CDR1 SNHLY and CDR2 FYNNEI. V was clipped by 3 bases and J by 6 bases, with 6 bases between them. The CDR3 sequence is CASSDSGNEQFF. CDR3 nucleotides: TGTGCCAGCAGTGACTCGGGCAATGAGCAGTTCTTC.

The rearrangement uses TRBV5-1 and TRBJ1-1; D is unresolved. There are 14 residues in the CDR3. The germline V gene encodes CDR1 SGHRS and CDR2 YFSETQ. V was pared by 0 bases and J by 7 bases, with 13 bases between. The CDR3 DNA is TGCGCCAGCAGCTTGGTGGGTGTTTCGAATGAAGCTTTCTTT. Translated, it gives CASSLVGVSNEAFF.

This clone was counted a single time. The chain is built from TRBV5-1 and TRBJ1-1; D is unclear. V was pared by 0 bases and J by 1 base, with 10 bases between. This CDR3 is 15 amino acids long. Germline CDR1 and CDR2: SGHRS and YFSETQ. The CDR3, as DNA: TGCGCCAGCAGCTTGGATGAGGGCAGGAACACTGAAGCTTTCTTT. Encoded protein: CASSLDEGRNTEAFF.

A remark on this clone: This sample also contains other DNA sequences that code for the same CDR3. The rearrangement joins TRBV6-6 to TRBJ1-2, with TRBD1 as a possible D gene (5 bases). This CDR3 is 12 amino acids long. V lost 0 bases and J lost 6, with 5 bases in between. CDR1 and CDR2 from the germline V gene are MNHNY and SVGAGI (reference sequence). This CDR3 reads CASSYSRDGYTF. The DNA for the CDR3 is TGTGCCAGCAGTTACTCCAGGGATGGCTACACCTTC.